What follows is one T cell receptor beta chain and its context. Its target is not known. This table comes from immunoSEQ multiplex PCR, and its TCRdb copy is limited to in-frame clones, with some not included. The sample includes 50,000 to 60,000 clones, less than 90% of them seen just once. The sample is drawn from a study of cytotoxic CD8 clonotypes in ibrutinib-treated CLL. About the research overall: Per sample, productive templates averaged approximately 260,000 and productive rearrangements averaged around 94,000. Study conclusions and caveats: While tracking circulating CD8+ T-cell counts, baseline clonality exceeded that of age-matched healthy donors. Public clonotypes proved infrequent, and on treatment they shrank or remained steady. Clonality showed a rise at ibrutinib response that reversed toward baseline at progression.

This CDR3 spans 14 amino acids. Trimming took 6 bases from V and 9 from J, leaving 18 bases between them. The germline CDR1 and CDR2 sequences are MNHEY and SMNVEV (reference sequence). Sequencing used PBMCs, obtained after 24 months of ibrutinib treatment. The chain employs TRBV27 and TRBJ2-1, with unresolved D. The receptor comes from a human donor with chronic lymphocytic leukemia. The CDR3 coding sequence is TGTGCCAGCAGCCCTACTATGACCGAAGCTGAGCAGTTCTTC. Amino acid sequence: CASSPTMTEAEQFF.